This TCR beta chain originates from a study of blood T cell repertoires in COVID-19 (dated by TCRdb to 2019 to 2021). With regard to the full study: Samples covering the acute and convalescent phases of COVID-19 were provided by collaborators in the United States, Italy and Spain. The material from the prospective study consisted of cDNA or gDNA derived from T cells, B-cell-depleted T cells, or PBMCs. Subjects who had been exposed to COVID-19, were actively infected with it, or had recovered from it provided the deeply sampled blood TCRbeta repertoires that made up the dataset. The repertoires were released in a freely available public database meant as a resource for research on the immune response to SARS-CoV-2. Samples were obtained from the ongoing ImmuneRACE study (first 160 participants) and from about 1,300 subjects provided by 6 global collaborators. A de-identified subject ID, COVID-19 status, age in years and sex were almost always included in the sample metadata. Where HLA class I and class II types were available, the types were taken from metadata supplied by the sample provider, not from assay-based typing. The paper as a whole reports these results and caveats: The quantity of clinical and demographic metadata differed by source and by participant and was supplied without curation.

Deletion took 1 base off V and 4 bases off J, with a span of 13 bases between the germline ends. CDR1 is given as LNHDA and CDR2 as SQIVND, both from the germline V gene (reference sequence). The CDR3 has 15 amino acids, counting the end cysteine and phenylalanine. Only CDR3 DNA remains: 45 bases, in frame from the first base. For this clone: The antigen it recognizes is unknown. No much larger clone exists at a distance of one base, and base qualities are not known.

Participants in the prospective study were enrolled through a virtual design, were aged about 18 to 100 years, and lived in 24 United States geographic areas. To assign participants to cohorts, the prospective study relied on clinical history that participants themselves reported in a screening survey and a study questionnaire. Recovered participants in ImmuneRACE Cohort 3 were defined by two consecutive negative NP/OP PCR tests, clearance by a healthcare professional, or resolution of symptoms. In the prospective study, whole blood, serum and a nasopharyngeal or oropharyngeal swab were collected from each participant by mobile phlebotomists. Additional blood draws and questionnaires over an approximately two-month period could optionally be provided by prospective study participants. Prospective study blood samples were shipped either frozen or at room temperature before DNA extraction. TCRbeta CDR3 regions were amplified from genomic DNA using the immunoSEQ Assay, a bias-controlled multiplex PCR. The paper's data handling went like this. The number of nucleated cells in each sample was estimated by amplification of reference gene primers within the assay. To quantify the absolute abundance of each unique TCRbeta CDR3 rearrangement, sequence reads were collapsed and filtered. For each sample, productive Simpson clonality was calculated by taking the square root of Simpson's diversity index across productive rearrangements. TCRdb took over this immuneACCESS table, retaining in-frame rearrangements with V and J assigned. Such tables are incomplete; in checked studies, under half of the missing clones stem from an unresolved V gene, and the remainder is unexplained. The DNA gave D and trimming, while V, J and clone size come from that table. In this sample the table shows about 300,000 clones, about 85% of which occur a single time. Around 5.9% of the sample goes to the ten largest clones.

Specimen: PBMCs or T cells enriched from blood (not recorded which). This receptor chain uses TRBV19 and TRBJ1-2; D gene: possibly TRBD1, on 6 matching bases. The source is a woman aged 25 to 45 who had recovered from COVID-19. The DNA reads as follows: TGTGCCAGTAGTATAGTTCCAGGGGAGGGCTATGGCTACACCTTC. Translation gives CASSIVPGEGYGYTF.